A selection of T cell receptor beta chains follows, all from one sample in a study of blood T cell repertoires in COVID-19. Assay used: immunoSEQ multiplex PCR; TCRdb lists only in-frame clones, some missing. The sample contains fewer than 450,000 clones, roughly 89% of which appear only once. Sequenced sample: peripheral blood. All receptors derive from a woman under 30 who had recovered from COVID-19. The CDR3 runs from the conserved cysteine through the conserved F or W. Each record gives: V gene, J gene, D gene, clone size, CDR3 DNA, CDR3 protein. A D gene is named only where the DNA matches it firmly. Some rows mark clone size as missing; the rest say once, few, many or name a class of expanded clone.

V gene: TRBV3-1/TRBV3-2; J gene: TRBJ2-3; D gene: TRBD1; clone size: NA; CDR3 DNA: TGTGCCAGCAGCCAAGAGGGACAGGAGATATCAGATACGCAGTATTTT; CDR3 protein: CASSQEGQEISDTQYF
V gene: TRBV4-3; J gene: TRBJ1-4; D gene: NA; clone size: NA; CDR3 DNA: TGCGCCAGCAGCCTATCAGTTGCAACTAATGAAAAACTGTTTTTT; CDR3 protein: CASSLSVATNEKLFF
V gene: TRBV19; J gene: TRBJ2-2; D gene: NA; clone size: NA; CDR3 DNA: TGTGCCAGTAGTTTTACCGGGGCCGGGGAGCTGTTTTTT; CDR3 protein: CASSFTGAGELFF
V gene: TRBV19; J gene: TRBJ2-2; D gene: TRBD2; clone size: NA; CDR3 DNA: TGTGCCAGTAACAAACTAGCGGGAGTAGGCACCGGGGAGCTGTTTTTT; CDR3 protein: CASNKLAGVGTGELFF
V gene: TRBV7-2; J gene: TRBJ1-2; D gene: NA; clone size: NA; CDR3 DNA: TGTGCCAGCAGCTTGATACAGGGTAGCCCTATCTATGGCTACACCTTC; CDR3 protein: CASSLIQGSPIYGYTF
V gene: TRBV12-3/TRBV12-4; J gene: TRBJ1-1; D gene: NA; clone size: NA; CDR3 DNA: TGTGCCAGCAGTTCTCGGAACACTGAAGCTTTCTTT; CDR3 protein: CASSSRNTEAFF
V gene: TRBV19; J gene: TRBJ2-3; D gene: TRBD2; clone size: NA; CDR3 DNA: TGTGCCAGTAGTATTAGGGACTACCCCTCGGATACGCAGTATTTT; CDR3 protein: CASSIRDYPSDTQYF
V gene: TRBV4-3; J gene: TRBJ2-6; D gene: NA; clone size: once; CDR3 DNA: TGCGCCAGCAGCCAAGACAGGGTCTCTGGGGCCAACGTCCTGACTTTC; CDR3 protein: CASSQDRVSGANVLTF
V gene: TRBV10-3; J gene: TRBJ2-5; D gene: TRBD1; clone size: NA; CDR3 DNA: TGTGCCATCAGTGATGGACAGGACAAAGAGACCCAGTACTTC; CDR3 protein: CAISDGQDKETQYF
V gene: TRBV9; J gene: TRBJ2-2; D gene: TRBD1; clone size: NA; CDR3 DNA: TGTGCCAGCACCTTCGGGACAGGCGGGGGGGAGCTGTTTTTT; CDR3 protein: CASTFGTGGGELFF